The 7 T cell receptor beta chains below come from one sample, sequenced in a study of blood T cell repertoires in COVID-19. The repertoire was sequenced with immunoSEQ multiplex PCR; TCRdb's copy has only in-frame clones and lacks some. This table has more than 110,000 clones, around 90% appearing once. The sample taken for sequencing was peripheral blood. The source is a human donor in a cohort sampled during active COVID-19.

This chain joins TRBV27 and TRBJ2-7; 12 positions agree with TRBD2. CDR3 length: 18 amino acids. Germline V gives CDR1 MNHEY, CDR2 SMNVEV (reference sequence). After removal of 8 bases from V and 7 bases from J, the junction contained 21 bases not matched to a gene. CDR3 coding DNA: TGTGCCAGCGCCTCAACCGGGACTAGCGGGTCCTGGGGTTGGGAGCAGTACTTC. Its translation is CASASTGTSGSWGWEQYF.

Here the CDR3 reads CASSQVTGGLDTQYF. The CDR3 DNA reads as TGCGCCAGCAGCCAAGTAACGGGAGGGTTAGATACGCAGTATTTT. The rearrangement links TRBV4-1 to TRBJ2-3; 8 bases align to TRBD2. Trimming took 1 base from V and 5 from J; bases not matched to a gene: 5. Germline values: CDR1 MGHRA, CDR2 YSYEKL. CDR3 length: 15 residues.

The chain uses TRBV30 and TRBJ2-2; 8 bases match TRBD2. With V trimmed by 0 bases and J by 8 bases, 5 bases remained unmatched. The CDR3 extends over 14 amino acids. Per the germline V gene, CDR1 is GTSNPN and CDR2 is SVGIG (reference sequence). The CDR3 DNA sequence: TGTGCCTGGAGTGTACAACTAGCGGCAGGGGAGCTGTTTTTT. It specifies CAWSVQLAAGELFF.

V and J are TRBV28 and TRBJ2-5; no clear D. The CDR3 covers 15 residues. Germline lookup yields CDR1 MDHEN and CDR2 SYDVKM. V was shortened by 5 bases and J by 0 bases, with 13 bases between the two germline ends. CDR3 sequence: CASSATTVNQETQYF. CDR3 nucleotide sequence: TGTGCCAGCAGTGCAACGACTGTGAACCAAGAGACCCAGTACTTC.

The J gene is TRBJ2-5, the V gene TRBV5-1; 8 positions match TRBD2. Trimming removed 0 bases from V and 3 bases from J; junction bases left unmatched: 4. Germline V CDR1 and CDR2: SGHRS, YFSETQ. This CDR3 is built from 15 residues. DNA for the CDR3: TGCGCCAGCAGCTTGGTTAAAGCGGGGGAAGAGACCCAGTACTTC. This codes for CASSLVKAGEETQYF.

The chain combines TRBV19 with TRBJ2-2; 7 nucleotides align to TRBD1. From germline, CDR1 is LNHDA and CDR2 SQIVND (reference sequence). Losses at the gene ends were 8 bases for V and 5 bases for J; bases not matched to a gene: 11. This CDR3 comprises 15 residues. CDR3 residues: CASREGQGVTGELFF. As DNA, the CDR3 is TGTGCCAGTCGCGAGGGGCAGGGGGTTACCGGGGAGCTGTTTTTT.

The gene calls are TRBV14 and TRBJ2-1; 8 bases match TRBD1. The CDR3 is made up of 15 amino acids. V was clipped by 0 bases and J by 4 bases; unmatched bases: 2. Germline-derived CDR1 and CDR2 are SGHDN and FVKESK. CDR3: CASSQDRTGYNEQFF. In DNA form, the CDR3 reads TGTGCCAGCAGCCAAGACAGGACAGGGTACAATGAGCAGTTCTTC.